This is a list of T cell receptor beta chains from one sample in a study of control samples from healthy donors and cancer patients. The protocol was immunoSEQ multiplex PCR, while the TCRdb copy is restricted to in-frame clones and leaves out a portion. The sample comprises some 41,000 clones, more than 70% of which are singletons, and 9.5% to 13% rests with the top ten. The sample comprised PBMCs. These TCRs come from a woman aged 55-69 years with lung cancer. Each CDR3 is given with its conserved first and last residue. The D gene is left open where the match is weak. Some rows have no size entry. The others give once, few or many, or a class for an expanded clone.

clone_size d_call j_call v_call cdr3_nt cdr3_aa
NA NA TRBJ2-1 TRBV27 TGTGCCAGCAGGTTAGGGGGGGGGCCCTACAATGAGCAGTTCTTC CASRLGGGPYNEQFF
NA NA TRBJ2-2 TRBV7-7 TGTGCCAGCAGCATTCAGAACACCGGGGAGCTGTTTTTT CASSIQNTGELFF
NA NA TRBJ1-1 TRBV5-1 TGCGCCAGCAGCGAACTGGGGGCGCACACTGAAGCTTTCTTT CASSELGAHTEAFF
NA NA TRBJ2-7 TRBV20-1 TGCAGTGCCGGGAAAGAAAACGAGCAGTACTTC CSAGKENEQYF
NA TRBD1 TRBJ2-1 TRBV5-1 TGCGCCAGCAGCCCCTGGGGGGGGACAGGGAATGAGCAGTTCTTC CASSPWGGTGNEQFF
NA NA TRBJ1-2 TRBV27 TGTGCCAGCAGTCCAACGGGGCCACCCGGCTATGGCTACACCTTC CASSPTGPPGYGYTF
NA NA TRBJ1-1 TRBV5-6 TGTGCCAGCAGCCTACAGGGAGATGAAGCTTTCTTT CASSLQGDEAFF
NA NA TRBJ2-7 TRBV5-4 TGTGCCAGCAGCTTTTGGCCGGAGATCCACGAGCAGTACTTC CASSFWPEIHEQYF
NA NA TRBJ1-2 TRBV7-2 TGTGCCAGCAGCTCGCCCCACAGTGGTGGCTACACCTTC CASSSPHSGGYTF
once NA TRBJ2-2 TRBV11-2 TGTGCCAGCAGCTTAGTATACACCGGGGAGCTGTTTTTT CASSLVYTGELFF
NA TRBD2 TRBJ2-7 TRBV20-1 TGCAGTGCTAGTAACGACCCCGCTAGCGGGAGGTCCTACGAGCAGTACTTC CSASNDPASGRSYEQYF
NA NA TRBJ1-3 TRBV2 TGTGCCAGCAGTGAAGTAGGACAGAACTCTGGAAACACCATATATTTT CASSEVGQNSGNTIYF
NA NA TRBJ2-5 TRBV18 TGTGCCAGCTCACCACCCGAGGGGGGTCGGGGGACCCAGTACTTC CASSPPEGGRGTQYF
NA NA TRBJ1-1 TRBV29-1 TGCAGCGGTGCCAGAGGAAGCACTGAAGCTTTCTTT CSGARGSTEAFF
NA TRBD2 TRBJ2-7 TRBV7-6 TGTGCCAGCAGCTCCCTCCTAGCGGGCAGCTACGAGCAGTACTTC CASSSLLAGSYEQYF
NA NA TRBJ1-4 TRBV10-2 TGCGCCAGCAGTGAGTCTAGAGCCACTAATGAAAAACTGTTTTTT CASSESRATNEKLFF
NA TRBD2 TRBJ2-3 TRBV19 TGTGCCAGCTCCGGGGGACTAGCGGGAGCTTCGAGCACAGATACGCAGTATTTT CASSGGLAGASSTDTQYF
NA TRBD1 TRBJ1-5 TRBV18 TGTGCCAGCTCACCAGCCGGGACAGCGAGTTTCCAGCCCCAGCATTTT CASSPAGTASFQPQHF
NA TRBD2 TRBJ2-1 TRBV11-3 TGTGCCAGCAGCTTAGGGGGACTAGCGGGATACAATGAGCAGTTCTTC CASSLGGLAGYNEQFF
NA NA TRBJ2-7 TRBV3-1/TRBV3-2 TGTGCCAGCAGCCAAGATCGGGCGATACCGACCTACGAGCAGTACTTC CASSQDRAIPTYEQYF
NA NA TRBJ1-4 TRBV20-1 TGCAGTGCTAGTCCTGGGGCTGGGGCTAATGAAAAACTGTTTTTT CSASPGAGANEKLFF
NA NA TRBJ1-1 TRBV6-1 TGTGCCAGCAGTGAAGCGCGGGATCTCACTGAAGCTTTCTTT CASSEARDLTEAFF
NA TRBD1 TRBJ2-1 TRBV9 TGTGCCAGCAGCATTTCCGGGACAGGGGACAATGAGCAGTTCTTC CASSISGTGDNEQFF
NA NA TRBJ2-1 TRBV5-1 TGCGCCAGCAGCTTGGATAGCGGAGCTTACAATGAGCAGTTCTTC CASSLDSGAYNEQFF
NA NA TRBJ1-2 TRBV7-2 TGTGCCAGCAGCCTTGGGACCGCTAACTATGGCTACACCTTC CASSLGTANYGYTF
NA NA TRBJ1-1 TRBV3-1/TRBV3-2 TGTGCCAGCAGCCAAGAGGCGCAGATAGAAGCTTTCTTT CASSQEAQIEAFF
NA NA TRBJ2-7 TRBV7-2 TGTGCCAGCAATCAGGGCTACGAGCAGTACTTC CASNQGYEQYF
NA NA TRBJ2-3 TRBV7-2 TGTGCCAGCAGTCCCTACCTCACAGATACGCAGTATTTT CASSPYLTDTQYF
NA NA TRBJ2-7 TRBV6-2/TRBV6-3 TGTGCCAGCAGTCTAGGCTCCTACGAGCAGTACTTC CASSLGSYEQYF
NA NA TRBJ1-1 TRBV7-9 TGTGCCAGCGCCTTCAAGGGGAACACTGAAGCTTTCTTT CASAFKGNTEAFF
NA NA TRBJ2-1 TRBV5-1 TGCGCCAGCAGCGGTACCTACAATGAGCAGTTCTTC CASSGTYNEQFF
NA NA TRBJ2-1 TRBV5-1 TGCGCCAGCAGCCCCCGAGGGGGGGACGGGAGATGGAATGAGCAGTTCTTC CASSPRGGDGRWNEQFF
NA NA TRBJ1-3 TRBV18 TGTGCCAGCTCACCAGACCAGGGCTTCTCTGGAAACACCATATATTTT CASSPDQGFSGNTIYF
NA TRBD1 TRBJ1-3 TRBV29-1 TGCAGCGTTCGCGAGACAGGGGGAAACACCATATATTTT CSVRETGGNTIYF
NA NA TRBJ1-5 TRBV19 TGTGCCAGTAGTAGGAGGGGTGGAGGGCAGCCCCAGCATTTT CASSRRGGGQPQHF
NA NA TRBJ1-2 TRBV7-9 TGTGCCAGCAGCTTAGTAGCTTCAGAATCAGGATATGGCTACACCTTC CASSLVASESGYGYTF
few NA TRBJ1-1 TRBV15 TGTGCCACCAGCAGAGGGAAGGGGGAGGGCACTGAAGCTTTCTTT CATSRGKGEGTEAFF
NA NA TRBJ1-1 TRBV5-6 TGTGCCAGCAGCTTGGGGTCGAACACTGAAGCTTTCTTT CASSLGSNTEAFF
once NA TRBJ1-1 TRBV27 TGTGCCAGCAGTTTATTAAAGACCACTGAAGCTTTCTTT CASSLLKTTEAFF
NA NA TRBJ1-5 TRBV21-1 TGTGCCAGCAGCAAAGCGCCGGGACAGGGGGTATTTCAGCCCCAGCATTTT CASSKAPGQGVFQPQHF
NA TRBD1 TRBJ1-2 TRBV28 TGTGCCAGCAAACCCGGGGCAGGGGGAGGCTATGGCTACACCTTC CASKPGAGGGYGYTF
NA NA TRBJ2-3 TRBV7-6 TGTGCCAGCAGCCAAGAGGGGGAGGGCACAGATACGCAGTATTTT CASSQEGEGTDTQYF
NA TRBD2 TRBJ2-7 TRBV11-2 TGTGCCAGCAGCCTACTAGCGGGAGGGTACGAGCAGTACTTC CASSLLAGGYEQYF
once NA TRBJ2-3 TRBV27 TGTGCCAGCAGTTTAAGCACAGATACGCAGTATTTT CASSLSTDTQYF
NA NA TRBJ1-5 TRBV28 TGTGCCAGCAGCGAACAGGGAAAGGAGCCCCAGCATTTT CASSEQGKEPQHF
NA NA TRBJ2-7 TRBV2 TGTGCCACCAATTGGGGGGAAGGTTACGAGCAGTACTTC CATNWGEGYEQYF
NA TRBD1 TRBJ1-4 TRBV29-1 TGCAGCGTGACAGGGGCGTCTAATGAAAAACTGTTTTTT CSVTGASNEKLFF
NA NA TRBJ2-5 TRBV7-2 TGTGCCAGCAGCTTATACGATGCGACCCAGTACTTC CASSLYDATQYF
NA NA TRBJ2-5 TRBV7-9 TGTGCCAGCAGCTTAGCGTTCTCAGGGAGGCCCAGTCAAGAGACCCAGTACTTC CASSLAFSGRPSQETQYF
NA NA TRBJ1-1 TRBV6-5 TGTGCCAGCAGGCGATACCAGGTGAACACTGAAGCTTTCTTT CASRRYQVNTEAFF
NA NA TRBJ2-3 TRBV14 TGTGCCAGCAGCCAAGGTCGTCGAGATACGCAGTATTTT CASSQGRRDTQYF
NA NA TRBJ2-7 TRBV29-1 TGCAGCGTTGCCCCGGGCGACTTGATGGGCTACGAGCAGTACTTC CSVAPGDLMGYEQYF
NA NA TRBJ1-1 TRBV29-1 TGCAGCGTTGGTCGGAAAATGAACACTGAAGCTTTCTTT CSVGRKMNTEAFF
NA NA TRBJ2-1 TRBV19 TGTGCCAGTAGTCGAGTTATAGATGAGCAGTTCTTC CASSRVIDEQFF
NA NA TRBJ1-3 TRBV12-1 TGTGCCAGCAGCCCCCGGGACAGTGGAAACACCATATATTTT CASSPRDSGNTIYF
NA NA TRBJ2-6 TRBV19 TGTGCCAGTAGTGCCCAGGGGTCTGGGGCCAACGTCCTGACTTTC CASSAQGSGANVLTF
NA NA TRBJ1-2 TRBV30 TGTGCCTGGAGTGCACGAAGGGCAGGCTACACCTTC CAWSARRAGYTF
NA NA TRBJ1-2 TRBV6-5 TGTGCCAGCACTCCCGGGGGGGTTGGGGGCTACACCTTC CASTPGGVGGYTF
NA TRBD1 TRBJ1-5 TRBV7-9 TGTGCCAGCAGCCCCGGGACAGTCAATCAGCCCCAGCATTTT CASSPGTVNQPQHF
few NA TRBJ1-1 TRBV9 TGTGCCAGCAGCGTAGTGCACACAACTGAAGCTTTCTTT CASSVVHTTEAFF